Listed here are 14 T cell receptor beta chains from one sample, sequenced in a study of cytotoxic CD8 clonotypes in ibrutinib-treated CLL. Data came from immunoSEQ multiplex PCR; TCRdb stores just in-frame clones and leaves some out. The table includes over 40,000 clones, around four fifths detected once. The sample here was PBMCs, taken after 24 months of ibrutinib treatment. These TCRs come from a human donor with chronic lymphocytic leukemia.

The V and J genes are TRBV15 and TRBJ2-7, with 13 nucleotides matching TRBD2. The CDR3 sequence is 15 residues long. V dropped 3 bases and J dropped 4; count of bases not matched to a gene: 3. In germline, CDR1 is LNHNV, CDR2 YYDKDF (reference sequence). This CDR3 reads CATSREGLAGYEQYF. CDR3 in DNA: TGTGCCACCAGCAGGGAGGGACTAGCGGGATACGAGCAGTACTTC. The whole variable domain, filled in from reference TRBV15 and TRBJ2-7, reads DAMVIQNPRYQVTQFGKPVTLSCSQTLNHNVMYWYQQKSSQAPKLLFHYYDKDFNNEADTPDNFQSRRPNTSFCFLDIRSPGLGDTAMYLCATSREGLAGYEQYFGPGTRLTVT.

The chain has TRBV5-1 and TRBJ1-5; TRBD1 agrees at 11 bases. The CDR3 has 15 residues. With V trimmed by 3 bases and J by 6 bases, 5 bases remained unmatched. Germline assignment: CDR1 SGHRS and CDR2 YFSETQ. CDR3 sequence reads: CASSSGQGVGQPQHF. Written as DNA, the CDR3 is TGCGCCAGCAGCTCGGGACAGGGGGTCGGTCAGCCCCAGCATTTT.

This clone has a handful of counts. This rearrangement joins TRBV18 to TRBJ1-5, with D uncertain. Deletions cut 3 bases from V and 7 bases from J, with 4 bases between. CDR1 and CDR2 (germline): KGHSH, LQKENI. CDR3 length: 11 amino acids. The CDR3 protein is CASSPYQPQHF. The CDR3 DNA reads as TGTGCCAGCTCACCTTACCAGCCCCAGCATTTT.

This chain joins TRBV12-5 and TRBJ2-7, with D unclear. Deletions cut 6 bases from V and 3 bases from J, with 18 bases between. The CDR3 runs 15 residues. CDR1 LGHNT and CDR2 FRNRAP come from the germline V gene. The chain's CDR3 is CASGLDWRTIYEQYF. CDR3 in DNA: TGTGCTAGTGGGCTAGATTGGCGGACCATCTACGAGCAGTACTTC.

V and J are TRBV7-9 and TRBJ2-5, with D possibly matching TRBD2 (6 bases). Germline values: CDR1 SEHNR, CDR2 FQNEAQ (reference sequence). Between the trimmed V and J ends, which lost 7 bases and 5 bases, there was a span of 14 bases. The CDR3 loop spans 13 amino acids. CDR3 bases: TGTGCCAGCATCCTCGGGACTCAGGAGACCCAGTACTTC. This sequence encodes CASILGTQETQYF.

The chain uses TRBV9 and TRBJ2-1, with 7 bases matching TRBD2. The CDR3 covers 15 residues. J gave up 9 bases and V 2 bases, and 11 bases lay outside the gene matches. Germline-derived CDR1 and CDR2 are SGDLS and YYNGEE. DNA for the CDR3: TGTGCCAGCAGCGTCCAAGCGGGATCGGGAAGTGAGCAGTTCTTC. Protein product: CASSVQAGSGSEQFF. Full variable domain (outside the CDR3, taken from reference TRBV9 and TRBJ2-1): DSGVTQTPKHLITATGQRVTLRCSPRSGDLSVYWYQQSLDQGLQFLIQYYNGEERAKGNILERFSAQQFPDLHSELNLSSLELGDSALYFCASSVQAGSGSEQFFGPGTRLTVL.

The gene calls are TRBV5-1 and TRBJ1-2; D uncertain. The V gene's germline CDR1 is SGHRS and CDR2 YFSETQ. The CDR3 is 16 residues long. The V end lost 0 bases, the J end lost 3 bases, and 15 bases lay between the germline ends. The CDR3 loop reads CASSLDEGPTYYGYTF. CDR3 DNA: TGCGCCAGCAGCTTGGACGAAGGACCGACATACTATGGCTACACCTTC.

By sample share, this clone is medium-sized. The genes are TRBV7-7 and TRBJ2-5; TRBD2 agrees at 10 bases. The CDR3 covers 15 residues. Germline CDR1 and CDR2: SSHAT and FNYEAQ (reference sequence). V shed 4 bases and J 7 bases; nucleotides not matched to a gene: 9. The CDR3: CASSSGLADTGTQYF. The CDR3 nucleotides are TGTGCCAGCAGCTCCGGACTAGCGGACACGGGGACCCAGTACTTC.

The chain recombines TRBV19 with TRBJ2-3, with D tentatively TRBD2 (5 bases). This CDR3 region has 16 residues. Germline V gene data show CDR1 as LNHDA and CDR2 as SQIVND (reference sequence). V was cut by 3 bases and J by 4 bases, with 17 bases left in between. The CDR3 protein is CASSMTGKFGADTQYF. In nucleotides, the CDR3 is TGTGCCAGTAGTATGACGGGGAAGTTCGGAGCAGATACGCAGTATTTT.

The V call is TRBV28, the J call TRBJ2-2; D ambiguous. The length of the CDR3 is 12 residues. Trimming shortened V by 1 base and J by 5 bases, and 2 bases separated the two germline ends. Germline-derived CDR1 and CDR2 are MDHEN and SYDVKM. The CDR3 DNA sequence: TGTGCCAGCAGTTTATTGACCGGGGAGCTGTTTTTT. It codes for CASSLLTGELFF.

There are a few counts of this clone. The chain recombines TRBV10-3 with TRBJ2-1; D possibly corresponds to TRBD1 (6 bases). Trimming took 10 bases from V and 7 from J, leaving 11 bases between them. This CDR3 comprises 11 residues. Looked up from germline, CDR1 is ENHRY and CDR2 is SYGVKD. The CDR3 protein is CASTGSNEQFF. DNA of the CDR3: TGTGCCAGCACAGGGTCGAATGAGCAGTTCTTC.

This clone was seen more than once but under ten times. The CDR3 sequence is CASRTGTGGNEQFF. DNA of the CDR3: TGTGCCAGCAGGACCGGGACAGGGGGCAATGAGCAGTTCTTC. The rearrangement links TRBV6-6 to TRBJ2-1; 11 nucleotides match TRBD1. V shed 6 bases and J 6 bases; nucleotides not matched to a gene: 4. This CDR3 region has 14 residues. The germline CDR1 and CDR2 sequences are MNHNY and SVGAGI (reference sequence).

This clone was recorded once. The rearrangement links TRBV19 to TRBJ2-1; 11 positions agree with TRBD2. J gave up 8 bases and V 7 bases, and 10 bases lay outside the gene matches. In germline, CDR1 is LNHDA, CDR2 SQIVND (reference sequence). The length of the CDR3 is 15 residues. This chain's CDR3 is CASTSVAGGAHEQFF. The CDR3 DNA reads TGTGCCAGTACCTCCGTAGCGGGAGGGGCACATGAGCAGTTCTTC.

This chain uses TRBV19 with TRBJ1-2; no firm D call. The length of the CDR3 is 15 residues. V was cut by 7 bases and J by 2 bases, with 17 bases left in between. Germline CDR1 and CDR2: LNHDA and SQIVND (reference sequence). CDR3 protein: CASTGGLSPNYGYTF. CDR3 bases: TGTGCCAGTACCGGCGGGCTTTCCCCCAACTATGGCTACACCTTC.